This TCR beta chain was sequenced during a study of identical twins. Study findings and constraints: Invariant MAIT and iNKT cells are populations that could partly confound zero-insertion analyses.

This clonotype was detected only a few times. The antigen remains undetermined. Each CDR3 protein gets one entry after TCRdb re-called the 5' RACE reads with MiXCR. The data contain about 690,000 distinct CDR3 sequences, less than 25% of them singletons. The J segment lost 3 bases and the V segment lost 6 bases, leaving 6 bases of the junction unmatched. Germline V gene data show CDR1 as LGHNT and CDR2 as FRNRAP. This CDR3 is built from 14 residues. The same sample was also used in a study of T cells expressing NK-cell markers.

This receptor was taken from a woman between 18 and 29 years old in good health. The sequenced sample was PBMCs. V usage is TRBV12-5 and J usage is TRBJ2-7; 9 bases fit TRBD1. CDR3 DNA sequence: TGTGCTAGTGGAACGGGACAGGGATTCTACGAGCAGTACTTC. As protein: CASGTGQGFYEQYF.